A single sample is the source of the 29 T cell receptor beta chains below, sequenced in a study of T cell responses to AZD1222 COVID-19 vaccine. TCRdb keeps only in-frame clones here, not all; method: immunoSEQ multiplex PCR. The repertoire includes about 84,000 clones, roughly 87% of them detected once, and roughly 1.6% sits in the top ten. The input for sequencing was peripheral blood, taken on day 0 of AZD1222 vaccination. The receptor set was obtained from an adult in good health.

As concerns this clone: An end of the junction differs from the germline gene, which may be a read error. V gene TRBV14 combines with J gene TRBJ2-7; 10 positions match TRBD1. The CDR3 length is 12 residues. Germline V gives CDR1 SGHDN, CDR2 FVKESK. The CDR3 spells CASSPAGTGVNF. The CDR3 region has the DNA TGTGCCAGCAGCCCGGCCGGGACAGGGGTAAACTTC. The whole variable domain, filled in from reference TRBV14 and TRBJ2-7, reads EAGVTQFPSHSVIEKGQTVTLRCDPISGHDNLYWYRRVMGKEIKFLLHFVKESKQDESGMPNNRFLAERTGGTYSTLKVQPAELEDSGVYFCASSPAGTGVNFGPGTRLTVT.

The rearrangement links TRBV4-2 to TRBJ1-5; 7 nucleotides align to TRBD1. Germline V gene sequence: CDR1 LGHNA, CDR2 YNFKEQ. This CDR3 spans 21 amino acids. V lost 0 bases to trimming and J lost 7 bases; unmatched junction nucleotides: 24. The CDR3 bases are TGTGCCAGCAGCCAAGATTTGGGTCTCGGGACAGTTGCCGTTTTAACCCAGCCCCAGCATTTT. Translation: CASSQDLGLGTVAVLTQPQHF.

The V gene is TRBV19, the J gene TRBJ1-1; D is unresolved. The length of the CDR3 is 14 residues. Looked up from germline, CDR1 is LNHDA and CDR2 is SQIVND (reference sequence). Trimming took off 9 bases at V and 3 bases at J, with 17 bases between the two ends. CDR3 bases: TGTGCCAGCACCCCGGGGAGCGGCGACACTGAAGCTTTCTTT. Translating gives CASTPGSGDTEAFF.

The V and J genes are TRBV7-9 and TRBJ2-7; 12 bases line up with TRBD2. The V segment lost 5 bases and the J segment 4 bases; nucleotides outside the gene matches: 3. Germline assignment: CDR1 SEHNR and CDR2 FQNEAQ (reference sequence). This CDR3 is 14 amino acids long. CDR3 amino acids: CASSTGTSGYEQYF. In DNA, the CDR3 is TGTGCCAGCAGCACAGGGACTAGCGGGTACGAGCAGTACTTC.

The chain has TRBV5-1 and TRBJ1-2, with 7 bases fitting TRBD1. V lost 0 bases, J lost 10 bases, and 9 bases stayed unmatched. Germline CDR1 is SGHRS and CDR2 is YFSETQ. CDR3 length equals 14 residues. This chain's CDR3 is CASSLAGTVKDYTF. CDR3 nucleotides: TGCGCCAGCAGCTTGGCCGGGACAGTGAAGGACTACACCTTC.

The V call is TRBV9, the J call TRBJ2-6; TRBD1 or TRBD2 may be the D gene (6 bases each). The CDR3 covers 20 residues. V gave up 0 bases and J gave up 0 bases, with 19 bases separating them. Per germline, CDR1 SGDLS and CDR2 YYNGEE. The CDR3 bases are TGTGCCAGCAGCGTAGCCCTGGGGGGCGTTGAACACTCTGGGGCCAACGTCCTGACTTTC. Protein product: CASSVALGGVEHSGANVLTF.

The chain has TRBV19 and TRBJ1-2; tentatively, D is TRBD1 (6 bases). The CDR3 runs 13 residues. V was shortened by 7 bases and J by 4 bases, with 13 bases between the two germline ends. Germline-derived CDR1 and CDR2 are LNHDA and SQIVND (reference sequence). CDR3 bases: TGTGCCAGTACCGGACAGAAACTCTATGGCTACACCTTC. Translated, it gives CASTGQKLYGYTF.

V gene TRBV5-4 combines with J gene TRBJ2-3; D ambiguous. The germline V gene encodes CDR1 SGHNT and CDR2 YYREEE (reference sequence). V was cut by 0 bases and J by 4 bases, with 18 bases left in between. This CDR3 contains 17 residues. The CDR3 DNA reads as TGTGCCAGCAGCTTGGATCTCGGCGGACCTGAGGCAGATACGCAGTATTTT. Protein: CASSLDLGGPEADTQYF.

V is TRBV29-1 and J is TRBJ2-7; 7 nucleotides line up with TRBD1. J gave up 1 base and V 7 bases, and 7 bases lay outside the gene matches. CDR3 size: 13 residues. The V gene's germline CDR1 is SQVTM and CDR2 ANQGSEA. CDR3 in amino acids: CSAGRDRSYEQYF. The CDR3 DNA reads TGCAGCGCTGGCCGGGACAGATCCTACGAGCAGTACTTC.

The chain has TRBV7-9 and TRBJ1-2; a possible D gene is TRBD1 (5 bases). Germline loops: CDR1 SEHNR, CDR2 FQNEAQ (reference sequence). The CDR3 sequence is 12 residues long. Trimming stripped 5 bases from V and 6 bases from J, with 10 bases between. CDR3 in DNA: TGTGCCAGCAGCACGACGGGGGATGGCTACACCTTC. Translating gives CASSTTGDGYTF. The entire variable domain, with the rest obtained from reference TRBV7-9 and TRBJ1-2, is as follows: DTGVSQNPRHKITKRGQNVTFRCDPISEHNRLYWYRQTLGQGPEFLTYFQNEAQLEKSRLLSDRFSAERPKGSFSTLEIQRTEQGDSAMYLCASSTTGDGYTFGSGTRLTVV.

The chain has TRBV7-2 and TRBJ2-7, with D uncertain. Germline CDR1 reads SGHTA; CDR2 reads FQGNSA. Trimming removed 1 base at V and 1 base at J, with 8 bases between. The CDR3 covers 14 residues. The CDR3 loop reads CASSLGTGSYEQYF. In DNA form, the CDR3 reads TGTGCCAGCAGCTTAGGGACCGGGTCCTACGAGCAGTACTTC.

The V gene is TRBV30, the J gene TRBJ1-5; a weak D match, TRBD1 (6 bases). V lost 1 base, J lost 7 bases, and 14 bases lay in between. CDR1 GTSNPN and CDR2 SVGIG come from the germline V gene (reference sequence). The CDR3 is made up of 14 amino acids. Written as DNA, the CDR3 is TGTGCCTGGAGTGGCGGACAAGGGGGACAGCCCCAGCATTTT. The encoded protein is CAWSGGQGGQPQHF. Drawing the rest from reference TRBV30 and TRBJ1-5, the complete variable domain is SQTIHQWPATLVQPVGSPLSLECTVEGTSNPNLYWYRQAAGRGLQLLFYSVGIGQISSEVPQNLSASRPQDRQFILSSKKLLLSDSGFYLCAWSGGQGGQPQHFGDGTRLSIL.

V is TRBV18 and J is TRBJ2-2, with 8 bases matching TRBD1. Germline V CDR1 and CDR2: KGHSH, LQKENI. This CDR3 spans 16 amino acids. V was pared by 2 bases and J by 2 bases, with 4 bases of the junction left unmatched. In DNA form, the CDR3 reads TGTGCCAGCTCACCATTGACAGGGGCCAACACCGGGGAGCTGTTTTTT. Its translation is CASSPLTGANTGELFF.

The chain has TRBV3-1 (or the pseudogene TRBV3-2) and TRBJ1-2; unclear D gene. This CDR3 contains 13 residues. Trimming took 4 bases from V and 3 from J, leaving 9 bases between them. CDR1 and CDR2 from the germline V gene are LGHDT and YNNKEL (reference sequence). CDR3 in amino acids: CASSPFEDYGYTF. The DNA for the CDR3 is TGTGCCAGCAGCCCTTTCGAGGACTATGGCTACACCTTC.

CDR3 nucleotides: TGTGCCAGTAGTCCGGGGACAGGGGGCGGATCACCCCTCCACTTT. This gives the protein CASSPGTGGGSPLHF. The V call is TRBV19, the J call TRBJ1-6; 12 nucleotides line up with TRBD1. Germline V gene lookup returns CDR1 LNHDA and CDR2 SQIVND (reference sequence). The CDR3 runs to 15 residues. J lost 10 bases, V lost 5 bases, and 6 bases had no gene match.

This chain joins TRBV4-1 and TRBJ2-5; 8 bases map to TRBD2. Germline V gives CDR1 MGHRA, CDR2 YSYEKL. This CDR3 region has 15 residues. J lost 5 bases, V lost 0 bases, and 5 bases had no gene match. The CDR3 region has the DNA TGCGCCAGCAGCCAAGAGGGAGCTAGCGGGGAGACCCAGTACTTC. This translates into CASSQEGASGETQYF.

The V gene is TRBV7-2, the J gene TRBJ2-7, with TRBD2 identical over 10 bases. Per the germline V gene, CDR1 is SGHTA and CDR2 is FQGNSA. This CDR3 is 15 amino acids long. V shed 1 base and J 3 bases; nucleotides not matched to a gene: 3. The CDR3 reads CASSLGLAGVYEQYF. The CDR3, as DNA: TGTGCCAGCAGCTTAGGCCTAGCGGGAGTCTACGAGCAGTACTTC.

The genes are TRBV2 and TRBJ1-2; D not resolved. V shed 2 bases and J shed 8 bases, with 12 bases lying between them. This CDR3 has 13 amino acids. Germline assignment: CDR1 SNHLY and CDR2 FYNNEI. Here the CDR3 DNA reads TGTGCCAGCAGTGAACAGGAAGTGAGGGGCTACACCTTC. As protein: CASSEQEVRGYTF.

The chain links TRBV18 to TRBJ1-2; 7 nucleotides align to TRBD1. V was pared by 3 bases and J by 5 bases, with 6 bases of the junction left unmatched. Germline CDR1 and CDR2: KGHSH and LQKENI. There are 14 residues in the CDR3. The DNA for the CDR3 is TGTGCCAGCTCACCGGACAGGATCGAATATGGCTACACCTTC. Translated, it gives CASSPDRIEYGYTF.

The chain links TRBV9 to TRBJ2-3; weak D call: TRBD2 (6 bases). This CDR3 is built from 15 residues. The germline V and J ends were trimmed by 0 bases and 1 base, with 9 bases remaining between them. CDR1 and CDR2 from the germline V gene are SGDLS and YYNGEE. CDR3 sequence reads: CASSVVGRRTDTQYF. The CDR3, as DNA: TGTGCCAGCAGCGTAGTGGGGAGGCGCACAGATACGCAGTATTTT. Together with reference TRBV9 and TRBJ2-3, the CDR3 gives the full variable domain: DSGVTQTPKHLITATGQRVTLRCSPRSGDLSVYWYQQSLDQGLQFLIQYYNGEERAKGNILERFSAQQFPDLHSELNLSSLELGDSALYFCASSVVGRRTDTQYFGPGTRLTVL.

V gene TRBV23-1 combines with J gene TRBJ1-2; weak D call: TRBD1 (5 bases). TRBV23-1 belongs to the ORF category, with a function that is uncertain. The CDR3 runs to 19 residues. The V end lost 2 bases, the J end lost 0 bases, and 22 bases lay between the germline ends. The CDR3: CASSQRVREGTIANYGYTF. In nucleotides, the CDR3 is TGCGCCAGCAGTCAACGTGTTCGAGAAGGGACTATAGCTAACTATGGCTACACCTTC.

V is TRBV18 and J is TRBJ2-1; maybe TRBD2 (6 bases). Germline CDR1 and CDR2: KGHSH and LQKENI. The V gene lost 4 bases and the J gene lost 9 bases, with 22 bases spanning the gap. There are 16 residues in the CDR3. In nucleotides, the CDR3 is TGTGCCAGCTCACTCGGCTTGTGGCGGGAATCTGGTGAGCAGTTCTTC. Its translation: CASSLGLWRESGEQFF.

The V and J genes are TRBV19 and TRBJ1-1, with 7 bases that match TRBD1. CDR1 and CDR2 from the germline V gene are LNHDA and SQIVND (reference sequence). The trim removed 9 bases at V and 0 bases at J, leaving 4 bases unmatched. CDR3 length equals 13 residues. CDR3 bases: TGTGCCAGCGGGGACAGCTTGAACACTGAAGCTTTCTTT. Its translation is CASGDSLNTEAFF.

The V and J genes are TRBV24-1 and TRBJ2-2, with D possibly TRBD1 on 5 matching bases. CDR1 KGHDR and CDR2 SFDVKD come from the germline V gene. V was trimmed by 5 bases and J by 5 bases, leaving 8 bases between them. CDR3 size: 13 residues. CDR3 protein: CATSGQSTGELFF. Written as DNA, the CDR3 is TGTGCCACCAGTGGACAGTCTACCGGGGAGCTGTTTTTT.

The chain recombines TRBV24-1 with TRBJ2-3; D remains unclear. V lost 4 bases, J lost 0 bases, and 7 bases lay in between. Germline V gene sequence: CDR1 KGHDR, CDR2 SFDVKD. The CDR3 has 14 amino acids. The CDR3 DNA follows: TGTGCCACCAGTGAACCGGACAGCACAGATACGCAGTATTTT. As protein: CATSEPDSTDTQYF.

The sample holds one count of this clone. The chain joins TRBV3-1 (or the pseudogene TRBV3-2) to TRBJ1-5; unclear D gene. Germline V CDR1 and CDR2: LGHDT, YNNKEL (reference sequence). V was trimmed by 4 bases and J by 0 bases, leaving 7 bases between them. The CDR3 sequence is 14 residues long. CDR3 nucleotide sequence: TGTGCCAGCAGCCTTCGGGGTAGCAATCAGCCCCAGCATTTT. Encoded protein: CASSLRGSNQPQHF.

The chain joins TRBV7-9 to TRBJ1-2, with 7 nucleotides matching TRBD1. V was clipped by 3 bases and J by 8 bases; unmatched bases: 3. The CDR3 is 12 amino acids. The germline V gene encodes CDR1 SEHNR and CDR2 FQNEAQ (reference sequence). The CDR3 region is CASSFQGGGYTF. In DNA, the CDR3 is TGTGCCAGCAGCTTCCAGGGGGGAGGCTACACCTTC.

This clone was counted a few times. The genes are TRBV11-3 and TRBJ2-3; 8 positions agree with TRBD2. CDR1 and CDR2 from the germline V gene are SGHNT and YENEEA. V shed 1 base, J shed 3 bases, and the junction held 6 bases outside the gene matches. The CDR3 length is 16 residues. The CDR3 region is CASSLGAQRGTDTQYF. In DNA, the CDR3 is TGTGCCAGCAGCTTAGGGGCCCAGCGGGGGACAGATACGCAGTATTTT. Full variable domain (rest looked up from reference TRBV11-3 and TRBJ2-3): EAGVVQSPRYKIIEKKQPVAFWCNPISGHNTLYWYLQNLGQGPELLIRYENEEAVDDSQLPKDRFSAERLKGVDSTLKIQPAELGDSAVYLCASSLGAQRGTDTQYFGPGTRLTVL.

This chain connects TRBV7-8 to TRBJ1-1; D is unresolved. V lost 0 bases and J 1 base, leaving 3 bases between the germline ends. The germline CDR1 and CDR2 sequences are SGHVS and FQNEAQ. This CDR3 has 13 residues. As DNA, the CDR3 is TGTGCCAGCAGCTTAGCAGGGAACACTGAAGCTTTCTTT. As protein: CASSLAGNTEAFF.